This record concerns one TCR beta chain sequence. Antigen specificity is unknown. Donors likely had unrecorded immune exposures despite being nominally healthy when sampled. The study ran its PCR with 60 Vbeta and 13 Jbeta primers. Repertoires were generated with immunoSEQ multiplex PCR, while TCRdb's copy carries only in-frame clones and drops some. The data contain about 190,000 clones, about 80% of them seen just once; the ten biggest clones take up 2.1%. Germline V gene sequence: CDR1 SNHLY, CDR2 FYNNEI. V was pared by 4 bases and J by 4 bases, with 18 bases of the junction left unmatched. CDR3 size: 19 residues. The source of the sample is a study of cytomegalovirus exposure and HLA in healthy donors. Study-level background: Clustering assigned 81% of the roughly 370 genotyped donors to the Caucasian-associated ancestry cluster. Points from the study as a whole: Other equally common chains were less clonally expanded than HLA-associated TCR beta chains, a later analysis showed. Presence/absence analysis assumed near-uniform sequencing depth across donors.

The rearrangement uses TRBV2 and TRBJ2-2; 7 positions agree with TRBD1. The clonotype was recovered from a woman in her late teens or twenties in good health and CMV-seropositive. The sample was PBMCs. CDR3 DNA sequence: TGTGCCAGCAGTGCCCGAAGGGGATTCACAGGGGTTCGCACCGGGGAGCTGTTTTTT. It codes for CASSARRGFTGVRTGELFF.